The 12 T cell receptor beta chains in this list originate from one sample, sequenced in a study of shared clonotypes between healthy human individuals. Assay: immunoSEQ multiplex PCR; the TCRdb copy retains only in-frame clones and omits some. The sample carries some 500,000 clones, 90% to 97% recorded once. The sample comprised naive CD4+ T cells sorted from blood. Sample subset: CD45RA+ positively selected. Source of these receptors: a woman aged 25 to 45 in good health.

The rearrangement joins TRBV2 to TRBJ2-3; 11 bases map to TRBD2. J gave up 8 bases and V 5 bases, and 12 bases lay outside the gene matches. Germline-derived CDR1 and CDR2 are SNHLY and FYNNEI. There are 16 residues in the CDR3. Here the CDR3 DNA reads TGTGCCAGCAGTCTGGGACTAGCGGTCTCCATGGGTACGCAGTATTTT. Protein: CASSLGLAVSMGTQYF.

The chain carries TRBV27 and TRBJ1-3; D is possibly TRBD1 (5 bases). Germline values: CDR1 MNHEY, CDR2 SMNVEV (reference sequence). V lost 3 bases to trimming and J lost 3 bases, with 15 bases between them. The CDR3 extends over 16 amino acids. CDR3 in amino acids: CASSLVLGGGGNTIYF. The DNA of the CDR3 is TGTGCCAGCAGTTTGGTTCTGGGGGGGGGTGGAAACACCATATATTTT.

The chain has TRBV5-1 and TRBJ2-4; D uncertain. Germline assignment: CDR1 SGHRS and CDR2 YFSETQ. CDR3 size: 14 residues. V shed 0 bases and J shed 3 bases, with 7 bases lying between them. CDR3 sequence: CASSLDSLKNIQYF. CDR3 bases: TGCGCCAGCAGCTTGGACAGCCTCAAAAACATTCAGTACTTC.

CDR3 coding DNA: TGTGCCAGCAGCCCCGTGGGGGACGCCAAAAACATTCAGTACTTC. Residues: CASSPVGDAKNIQYF. The chain has TRBV6-1 and TRBJ2-4; D is tentatively TRBD1 or TRBD2 (5 bases each). Germline CDR1 and CDR2: MNHNS and SASEGT. Trimming shortened V by 6 bases and J by 1 base, and 13 bases separated the two germline ends. CDR3 length: 15 amino acids.

The chain joins TRBV10-3 to TRBJ2-7, with 10 bases lining up with TRBD1. V lost 10 bases to trimming and J lost 4 bases; unmatched junction nucleotides: 13. Germline values: CDR1 ENHRY, CDR2 SYGVKD. The CDR3 sequence is 15 residues long. The CDR3 sequence is CATDHDRGLTYEQYF. The DNA of the CDR3 is TGTGCCACCGACCATGACAGGGGGCTCACATACGAGCAGTACTTC.

The gene calls are TRBV5-5 and TRBJ2-7; D unclear. The CDR3 has 16 amino acids. Trimming removed 4 bases at V and 0 bases at J, with 17 bases between. Germline V lookup: CDR1 SGHKS, CDR2 YYEKEE (reference sequence). The CDR3 DNA reads TGTGCCAGCAGCCACGAAGACAAGTTCTACTCCTACGAGCAGTACTTC. As protein: CASSHEDKFYSYEQYF.

J is TRBJ2-1 and V is TRBV5-4; 12 positions agree with TRBD2. V lost 2 bases and J lost 7; bases outside the gene matches: 4. Germline lookup yields CDR1 SGHNT and CDR2 YYREEE (reference sequence). The CDR3 contains 15 residues. The CDR3 DNA is TGTGCCAGCAGCTTTGGGACTAGCGGGTATAATGAGCAGTTCTTC. It specifies CASSFGTSGYNEQFF.

The V gene is TRBV7-6, the J gene TRBJ1-2, with D perhaps TRBD1 (6 bases). There are 14 residues in the CDR3. V lost 4 bases and J 4 bases, leaving 13 bases between the germline ends. Germline CDR1 reads SGHVS; CDR2 reads FNYEAQ. This CDR3 is CASSSTGLSYGYTF. The CDR3 nucleotides read TGTGCCAGCAGCTCTACAGGGTTAAGCTATGGCTACACCTTC.

The chain couples TRBV5-4 to TRBJ1-1; the D gene is possibly TRBD1 (5 bases). This CDR3 is 15 amino acids long. Between the trimmed V and J ends, which lost 4 bases and 6 bases, there was a span of 19 bases. Germline V lookup: CDR1 SGHNT, CDR2 YYREEE (reference sequence). In DNA form, the CDR3 reads TGTGCCAGCAGCATAGACAGTTCAGTGATCGCTGAAGCTTTCTTT. It specifies CASSIDSSVIAEAFF.

The J gene is TRBJ1-5, the V gene TRBV6-6; a weak D match, TRBD1 (5 bases). Germline V gene sequence: CDR1 MNHNY, CDR2 SVGAGI (reference sequence). The CDR3 sequence is 16 residues long. V gave up 4 bases and J gave up 0 bases, with 13 bases separating them. CDR3 DNA: TGTGCCAGCAGTTTAGTGGTGGGGGATAGCAATCAGCCCCAGCATTTT. Translating gives CASSLVVGDSNQPQHF.

This clone was observed once. The CDR3 sequence: CASSEEGSGRKETQYF. The CDR3 DNA reads as TGCGCCAGCAGTGAAGAGGGTAGCGGGAGAAAGGAGACCCAGTACTTC. The chain carries TRBV10-2 and TRBJ2-5; TRBD2 aligns across 9 bases. Germline loops: CDR1 WSHSY, CDR2 SAAADI. The CDR3 covers 16 residues. V lost 3 bases, J lost 5 bases, and 10 bases stayed unmatched.

This chain joins TRBV28 and TRBJ1-3; a possible D gene is TRBD1 (5 bases). The germline gives CDR1 MDHEN, CDR2 SYDVKM. V was trimmed by 6 bases and J by 7 bases, leaving 13 bases between them. The CDR3 runs to 13 residues. The chain's CDR3 is CASRKYRGNTIYF. The CDR3 nucleotides read TGTGCCAGCAGAAAATATCGGGGGAACACCATATATTTT.